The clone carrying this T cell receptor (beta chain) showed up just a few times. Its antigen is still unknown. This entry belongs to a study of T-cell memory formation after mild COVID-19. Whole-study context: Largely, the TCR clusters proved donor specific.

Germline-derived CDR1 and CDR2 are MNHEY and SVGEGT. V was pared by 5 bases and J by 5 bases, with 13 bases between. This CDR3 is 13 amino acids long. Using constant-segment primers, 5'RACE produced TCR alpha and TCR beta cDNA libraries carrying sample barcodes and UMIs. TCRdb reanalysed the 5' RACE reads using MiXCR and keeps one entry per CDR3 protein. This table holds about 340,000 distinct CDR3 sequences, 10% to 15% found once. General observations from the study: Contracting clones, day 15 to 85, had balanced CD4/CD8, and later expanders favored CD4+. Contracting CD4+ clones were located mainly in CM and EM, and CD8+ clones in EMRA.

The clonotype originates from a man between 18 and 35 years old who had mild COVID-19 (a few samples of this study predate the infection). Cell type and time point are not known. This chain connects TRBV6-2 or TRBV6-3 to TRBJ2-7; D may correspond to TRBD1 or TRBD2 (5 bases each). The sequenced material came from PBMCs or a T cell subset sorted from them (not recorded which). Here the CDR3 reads CASSPQRGDEQYF. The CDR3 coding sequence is TGTGCCAGCAGTCCCCAAAGAGGGGACGAGCAGTACTTC.